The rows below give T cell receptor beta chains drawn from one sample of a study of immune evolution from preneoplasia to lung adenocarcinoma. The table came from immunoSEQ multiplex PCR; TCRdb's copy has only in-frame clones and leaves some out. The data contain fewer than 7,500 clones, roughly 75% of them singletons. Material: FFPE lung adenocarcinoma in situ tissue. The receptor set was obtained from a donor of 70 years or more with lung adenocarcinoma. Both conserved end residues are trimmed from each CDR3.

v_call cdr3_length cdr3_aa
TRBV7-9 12 ASSHRDRNYEQY
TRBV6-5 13 ASSYNVGETYEQY
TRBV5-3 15 ARSLLPPRTLVDEQF
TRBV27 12 ASSPYGGDYEQY
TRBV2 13 ASSDPTANNQPQH
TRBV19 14 ASSIDRQGANTEAF
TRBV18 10 ASSPGDYGYT
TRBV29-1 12 SVEDVMGVGELF
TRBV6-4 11 ASSEGANTEAF
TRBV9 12 ASSVVSATDTQY
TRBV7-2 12 ASSLGLVPVEQF
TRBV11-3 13 ASSLISVSGNTIY
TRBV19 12 ASTSALNSYEQY
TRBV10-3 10 AISVLTGELF
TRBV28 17 ASSPRWGVRGSGANVLT
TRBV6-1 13 ASSEGLVISETQY